The next 30 T cell receptor beta chains were all read from a single sample in a study of shared clonotypes between healthy human individuals. Naive CD8 cells comprised CD45RO-negative, CCR7-positively selected cells, excluding terminally differentiated effector memory CD45RA+ cells. Assay used: immunoSEQ multiplex PCR; TCRdb lists only in-frame clones, some missing. This table has approximately 1.9 million clones, roughly 95% appearing once. The specimen was naive CD8+ T cells from PBMCs. The receptors originated from a man between 18 and 35 years old in good health. Some clones in this sample may be carry-over from other donors' samples.

V and J are TRBV5-5 and TRBJ1-1; D not certain. Germline-derived CDR1 and CDR2 are SGHKS and YYEKEE (reference sequence). This CDR3 has 14 amino acids. Trimming stripped 0 bases from V and 1 base from J, with 7 bases between. The DNA for the CDR3 is TGTGCCAGCAGCTTGGGCAACCGGAACACTGAAGCTTTCTTT. Translation gives CASSLGNRNTEAFF.

The V call is TRBV29-1, the J call TRBJ1-1; D is uncertain. Deletions cut 6 bases from V and 1 base from J, with 9 bases between. The CDR3 spans 12 residues. Germline values: CDR1 SQVTM, CDR2 ANQGSEA. Here the CDR3 reads CSVIDENTEAFF. CDR3 bases: TGCAGCGTGATAGACGAGAACACTGAAGCTTTCTTT.

The chain couples TRBV13 to TRBJ2-7; 12 bases map to TRBD2. The CDR3 is made up of 16 amino acids. Trimming cost V 2 bases and J 3 bases; bases outside gene matches: 5. Germline-derived CDR1 and CDR2 are PRHDT and FYEKMQ (reference sequence). The CDR3, as DNA: TGTGCCAGCAGCTTAAGGACTAGCGGGACTCTCTACGAGCAGTACTTC. Translating gives CASSLRTSGTLYEQYF.

The rearrangement uses TRBV10-3 and TRBJ1-1; D ambiguous. The CDR3 loop spans 13 amino acids. The germline gives CDR1 ENHRY, CDR2 SYGVKD. The ends were cut back, 10 bases at V and 4 bases at J, with 16 bases in the middle. The CDR3 region has the DNA TGTGCCACCCGCTTAGGGTTGGGCACTGAAGCTTTCTTT. Protein product: CATRLGLGTEAFF.

The chain employs TRBV10-3 and TRBJ2-2; no firm D call. Trimming removed 1 base from V and 0 bases from J, with 6 bases in between. The CDR3 is 15 residues long. Germline loops: CDR1 ENHRY, CDR2 SYGVKD. The CDR3 DNA reads TGTGCCATCAGTGAGTTGAAGGCGAACACCGGGGAGCTGTTTTTT. Residues: CAISELKANTGELFF.

The chain has TRBV9 and TRBJ2-6, with a weak D call TRBD2 (5 bases). This CDR3 region has 17 residues. Germline-derived CDR1 and CDR2 are SGDLS and YYNGEE. Trimming pared 4 bases from V and 1 base from J, leaving 15 bases between. Written as DNA, the CDR3 is TGTGCCAGCAGCTCTGGAGGTGGCCCATCTGGGGCCAACGTCCTGACTTTC. Translation gives CASSSGGGPSGANVLTF.

The rearrangement uses TRBV10-2 and TRBJ2-3; D is possibly TRBD2 (6 bases). The CDR3 is 15 residues long. Germline V gene data show CDR1 as WSHSY and CDR2 as SAAADI. V lost 8 bases to trimming and J lost 1 base, with 16 bases between them. This CDR3 reads CASVWRGDGTDTQYF. DNA of the CDR3: TGCGCCAGCGTCTGGAGGGGTGACGGCACAGATACGCAGTATTTT.

The rearrangement joins TRBV11-2 to TRBJ2-7; D unclear. Germline V gene sequence: CDR1 SGHAT, CDR2 FQNNGV. V was pared by 2 bases and J by 2 bases, with 10 bases between. CDR3 size: 14 residues. The DNA of the CDR3 is TGTGCCAGCAGCTTAAATCCCGCTACCTACGAGCAGTACTTC. Translated: CASSLNPATYEQYF.

The chain employs TRBV7-6 and TRBJ2-1, with TRBD1 as a possible D gene (5 bases). V gave up 5 bases and J gave up 8 bases, with 25 bases separating them. CDR1 and CDR2 (germline): SGHVS, FNYEAQ. The CDR3 length is 17 residues. The CDR3 loop is CASSQGVTRKTRDEQFF. The CDR3, as DNA: TGTGCCAGCAGCCAAGGGGTTACGCGTAAGACGCGCGATGAGCAGTTCTTC.

The CDR3 sequence: CASEGDRVSGANVLTF. The CDR3 DNA reads TGTGCCAGCGAAGGGGACAGGGTATCTGGGGCCAACGTCCTGACTTTC. The rearrangement joins TRBV9 to TRBJ2-6, with 9 bases aligning to TRBD1. The CDR3 contains 16 residues. The V gene end was trimmed by 7 bases and the J gene end by 1 base; junction bases not matched to a gene: 6. From germline, CDR1 is SGDLS and CDR2 YYNGEE.

The J gene is TRBJ2-1, the V gene TRBV15; 14 bases fit TRBD2. V shed 6 bases and J 6 bases; nucleotides not matched to a gene: 10. CDR3 length: 17 amino acids. Looked up from germline, CDR1 is LNHNV and CDR2 is YYDKDF (reference sequence). The CDR3 is CATRGTSGGSATNEQFF. The CDR3 bases are TGTGCCACCAGGGGGACTAGCGGGGGCAGCGCCACCAATGAGCAGTTCTTC.

On this clone itself: Other DNA sequences in this specimen translate into the identical CDR3. The V gene is TRBV6-5, the J gene TRBJ2-7, with D unresolved. V gave up 6 bases and J gave up 1 base, with 7 bases separating them. This CDR3 contains 12 residues. CDR1 MNHEY and CDR2 SVGAGI come from the germline V gene. CDR3 sequence (DNA): TGTGCCAGCAGCCCCCGATCCTACGAGCAGTACTTC. Translating gives CASSPRSYEQYF.

Comments on this clone: The identical CDR3 is also encoded by other nucleotide sequences in the sample. The chain has TRBV27 and TRBJ1-5; D call uncertain. Trimming stripped 5 bases from V and 4 bases from J, with 12 bases between. Germline CDR1 is MNHEY and CDR2 is SMNVEV (reference sequence). This CDR3 is 14 amino acids long. The CDR3 region has the DNA TGTGCCAGCAGTCTCCTCAGTGGAAATCAGCCCCAGCATTTT. Protein: CASSLLSGNQPQHF.

The chain has TRBV29-1 and TRBJ2-7; 11 positions agree with TRBD2. J was trimmed by 4 bases and V by 7 bases; bases with no gene match: 6. Looked up from germline, CDR1 is SQVTM and CDR2 is ANQGSEA. This CDR3 is 13 amino acids long. The CDR3 DNA follows: TGCAGCGGGGTTAGCGGGAGGGCGTACGAGCAGTACTTC. Amino acids: CSGVSGRAYEQYF.

The chain couples TRBV28 to TRBJ2-7; 7 bases line up with TRBD2. In germline, CDR1 is MDHEN, CDR2 SYDVKM. This CDR3 spans 15 amino acids. V dropped 3 bases and J dropped 0; count of bases not matched to a gene: 5. CDR3 bases: TGTGCCAGCAGTTTGGGGACTACAACCTCCTACGAGCAGTACTTC. Its protein is CASSLGTTTSYEQYF.

The rearrangement joins TRBV9 to TRBJ2-7; 8 positions agree with TRBD1. The germline V gene encodes CDR1 SGDLS and CDR2 YYNGEE. CDR3 length equals 13 residues. Losses at the gene ends were 2 bases for V and 5 bases for J; bases not matched to a gene: 3. The CDR3 loop reads CASSVDRADEQYF. CDR3 nucleotide sequence: TGTGCCAGCAGCGTGGACAGGGCCGACGAGCAGTACTTC.

This clone was observed a handful of times. The rearrangement joins TRBV19 to TRBJ1-1; possible D gene TRBD1, 5 bases. V was trimmed by 5 bases and J by 8 bases, leaving 21 bases between them. The CDR3 loop spans 15 amino acids. CDR1 and CDR2 (germline): LNHDA, SQIVND (reference sequence). The CDR3 DNA sequence: TGTGCCAGTAGTTCCCCGCGAGGGGAGAGAAACGAAGCTTTCTTT. Protein sequence: CASSSPRGERNEAFF.

This rearrangement joins TRBV5-5 to TRBJ2-7; either TRBD1 or TRBD2 may fit D (5 bases each). Trimming cost V 5 bases and J 0 bases, with 21 bases left between them. This CDR3 contains 17 residues. From germline, CDR1 is SGHKS and CDR2 YYEKEE (reference sequence). CDR3 sequence reads: CASSRRPGTGSSYEQYF. CDR3 in DNA: TGTGCCAGCAGTCGCCGGCCGGGGACGGGGAGCTCCTACGAGCAGTACTTC.

This clone appeared a few times. The chain combines TRBV19 with TRBJ1-5; TRBD1 matches at 9 bases. This CDR3 comprises 16 residues. Trimming took 4 bases from V and 5 from J; bases not matched to a gene: 9. Germline CDR1 reads LNHDA; CDR2 reads SQIVND (reference sequence). CDR3 region: CASSKDRDRDHQPQHF. The DNA of the CDR3 is TGTGCCAGTAGTAAAGACCGGGACAGGGATCATCAGCCCCAGCATTTT.

V usage is TRBV7-6 and J usage is TRBJ2-1; perhaps TRBD2 as D (6 bases). The ends were cut back, 5 bases at V and 0 bases at J, with 17 bases in the middle. The CDR3 extends over 17 amino acids. The germline CDR1 and CDR2 sequences are SGHVS and FNYEAQ. CDR3 sequence reads: CASSAVEEGSSYNEQFF. CDR3 nucleotide sequence: TGTGCCAGCAGCGCCGTTGAGGAGGGAAGCTCCTACAATGAGCAGTTCTTC. Together with reference TRBV7-6 and TRBJ2-1, the CDR3 gives the full variable domain: GAGVSQSPRYKVTKRGQDVALRCDPISGHVSLYWYRQALGQGPEFLTYFNYEAQQDKSGLPNDRFSAERPEGSISTLTIQRTEQRDSAMYRCASSAVEEGSSYNEQFFGPGTRLTVL.

The chain combines TRBV7-3 with TRBJ1-2; D remains ambiguous. Trimming left V 5 bases short and J 6 bases short, with 13 bases between. Germline lookup yields CDR1 SGHTA and CDR2 FQGTGA. The CDR3 runs 13 residues. CDR3 sequence (DNA): TGTGCCAGCAGCCCAACGGGAAGCAATGGCTACACCTTC. Encoded protein: CASSPTGSNGYTF. Full variable domain (remainder filled in from reference TRBV7-3 and TRBJ1-2): GAGVSQTPSNKVTEKGKYVELRCDPISGHTALYWYRQSLGQGPEFLIYFQGTGAADDSGLPNDRFFAVRPEGSVSTLKIQRTERGDSAVYLCASSPTGSNGYTFGSGTRLTVV.

The V call is TRBV10-2, the J call TRBJ2-1; 9 bases line up with TRBD1. The V gene's germline CDR1 is WSHSY and CDR2 SAAADI. The CDR3 is 15 amino acids. Trimming at V came to 7 bases and at J to 5 bases, leaving 9 bases not matched to a gene. In nucleotides, the CDR3 is TGCGCCAGCATTGGGGACAGGGAAACGAACAATGAGCAGTTCTTC. Residues: CASIGDRETNNEQFF.

J is TRBJ2-5 and V is TRBV2, with 10 nucleotides matching TRBD2. The germline V gene encodes CDR1 SNHLY and CDR2 FYNNEI. V trimming: 1 base; J trimming: 4 bases; junction bases outside the gene matches: 6. The CDR3 is made up of 16 amino acids. Here the CDR3 reads CASSEGRTSGLETQYF. The CDR3 coding sequence is TGTGCCAGCAGTGAAGGAAGGACTAGCGGCCTAGAGACCCAGTACTTC.

In this sample, this clone turned up once. This rearrangement joins TRBV2 to TRBJ2-1, with 8 bases identical to TRBD1. This CDR3 contains 16 residues. The germline V gene encodes CDR1 SNHLY and CDR2 FYNNEI. Trimming at V came to 6 bases and at J to 3 bases, leaving 10 bases not matched to a gene. CDR3 region: CASSDQGAANYNEQFF. CDR3 coding DNA: TGTGCCAGCAGCGACCAGGGGGCGGCTAACTACAATGAGCAGTTCTTC.

This chain links TRBV6-5 with TRBJ2-5; possibly TRBD2 for D (5 bases). V lost 8 bases and J lost 3, with 10 bases in between. This CDR3 spans 12 amino acids. The germline gives CDR1 MNHEY, CDR2 SVGAGI. The CDR3 loop is CASRVGEETQYF. The CDR3 DNA follows: TGTGCCAGCCGGGTGGGAGAAGAGACCCAGTACTTC.

The J gene is TRBJ2-7, the V gene TRBV7-8; D gene uncertain. Germline V gene lookup returns CDR1 SGHVS and CDR2 FQNEAQ. The CDR3 contains 14 residues. With 5 bases removed from V and 5 bases from J, the gap between germline ends came to 16 bases. The DNA of the CDR3 is TGTGCCAGCAGCCCCGCAGTAGACAAGGACGAGCAGTACTTC. It translates to CASSPAVDKDEQYF.

This clone has only one observation. This chain uses TRBV6-5 with TRBJ1-1, with 7 positions matching TRBD1. This CDR3 spans 16 amino acids. Trimming cost V 2 bases and J 5 bases; bases outside gene matches: 11. Per germline, CDR1 MNHEY and CDR2 SVGAGI. This chain's CDR3 is CASSYDRDSLGTEAFF. CDR3 sequence (DNA): TGTGCCAGCAGTTACGACAGGGACAGTCTGGGGACTGAAGCTTTCTTT.

The chain links TRBV19 to TRBJ2-7; 7 bases match TRBD1. V trimming: 0 bases; J trimming: 3 bases; junction bases outside the gene matches: 8. In germline, CDR1 is LNHDA, CDR2 SQIVND (reference sequence). This CDR3 comprises 16 residues. CDR3 sequence reads: CASSIDLETGNYEQYF. In DNA form, the CDR3 reads TGTGCCAGTAGTATAGATCTGGAGACAGGGAACTACGAGCAGTACTTC.

The chain is built from TRBV6-6 and TRBJ1-2; D gene uncertain. CDR3 length equals 14 residues. Deletions cut 6 bases from V and 3 bases from J, with 14 bases between. The germline V gene encodes CDR1 MNHNY and CDR2 SVGAGI (reference sequence). CDR3 protein: CASRPQAVYYGYTF. The CDR3 bases are TGTGCCAGCAGACCCCAGGCGGTTTACTATGGCTACACCTTC.

The rearrangement links TRBV19 to TRBJ2-1, with TRBD2 identical over 7 bases. CDR3 size: 15 residues. CDR1 LNHDA and CDR2 SQIVND come from the germline V gene (reference sequence). The V gene end was trimmed by 10 bases and the J gene end by 2 bases; junction bases not matched to a gene: 11. The CDR3 bases are TGTGCCACCCTCGAGCGGGCGGGAGCCTACAATGAGCAGTTCTTC. Encoded protein: CATLERAGAYNEQFF. Complete variable domain (other parts from reference TRBV19 and TRBJ2-1): DGGITQSPKYLFRKEGQNVTLSCEQNLNHDAMYWYRQDPGQGLRLIYYSQIVNDFQKGDIAEGYSVSREKKESFPLTVTSAQKNPTAFYLCATLERAGAYNEQFFGPGTRLTVL.